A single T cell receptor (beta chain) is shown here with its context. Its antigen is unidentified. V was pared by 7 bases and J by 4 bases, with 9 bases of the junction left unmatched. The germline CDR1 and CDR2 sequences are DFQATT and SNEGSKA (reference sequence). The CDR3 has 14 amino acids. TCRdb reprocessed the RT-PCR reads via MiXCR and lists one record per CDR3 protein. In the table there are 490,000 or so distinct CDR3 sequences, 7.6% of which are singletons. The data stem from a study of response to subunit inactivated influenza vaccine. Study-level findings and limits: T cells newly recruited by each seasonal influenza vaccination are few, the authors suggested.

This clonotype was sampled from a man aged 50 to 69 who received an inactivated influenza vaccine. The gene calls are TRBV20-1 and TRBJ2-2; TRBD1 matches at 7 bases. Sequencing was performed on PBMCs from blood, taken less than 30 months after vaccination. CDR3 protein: CSVVRGGVTGELFF. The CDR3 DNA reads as TGCAGTGTCGTCCGAGGGGGCGTCACCGGGGAGCTGTTTTTT.